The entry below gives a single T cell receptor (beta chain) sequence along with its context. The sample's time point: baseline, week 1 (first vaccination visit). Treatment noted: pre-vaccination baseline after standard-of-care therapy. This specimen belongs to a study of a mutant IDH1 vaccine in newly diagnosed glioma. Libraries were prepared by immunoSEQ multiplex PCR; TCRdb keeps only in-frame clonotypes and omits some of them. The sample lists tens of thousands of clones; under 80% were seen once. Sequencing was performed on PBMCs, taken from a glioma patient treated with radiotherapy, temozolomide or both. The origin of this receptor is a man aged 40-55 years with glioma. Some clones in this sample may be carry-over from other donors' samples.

The CDR3 protein is CASSQEDRPQETQYF. CDR3 bases: TGCGCCAGCAGCCAGGAGGACAGACCGCAAGAGACCCAGTACTTC. The V and J genes are TRBV5-1 and TRBJ2-5, with D tentatively TRBD1 (6 bases). The V gene's germline CDR1 is SGHRS and CDR2 YFSETQ. The CDR3 runs to 15 residues. V lost 4 bases and J lost 2, with 15 bases in between. Drawing the rest from reference TRBV5-1 and TRBJ2-5, the complete variable domain is KAGVTQTPRYLIKTRGQQVTLSCSPISGHRSVSWYQQTPGQGLQFLFEYFSETQRNKGNFPGRFSGRQFSNSRSEMNVSTLELGDSALYLCASSQEDRPQETQYFGPGTRLLVL.